This T cell receptor (beta chain) was sequenced in a study of blood T cell repertoires in COVID-19. CDR3 length: 15 amino acids. CDR1 and CDR2 (germline): LNHDA, SQIVND (reference sequence). V lost 6 bases, J lost 5 bases, and 19 bases lay in between. The assay was immunoSEQ multiplex PCR, and TCRdb's table has in-frame clones only and misses some. The sample lists approximately 85,000 clones; about 86% were seen once. The table lists this clone with a few counts. This clonotype originated in a woman aged 80 or over in a cohort sampled during active or convalescent COVID-19. Sequenced sample: peripheral blood. This chain links TRBV19 with TRBJ1-1, with D possibly TRBD1 on 5 matching bases. CDR3 in amino acids: CASRTDWGGNTEAFF. For the CDR3, the DNA is TGTGCCAGTAGAACCGACTGGGGGGGGAATACTGAAGCTTTCTTT.